This is a list of T cell receptor beta chains from one sample in a study of chemoradiotherapy in HPV16-positive cancers. The protocol was immunoSEQ multiplex PCR, while the TCRdb copy is restricted to in-frame clones and leaves out a portion. Of more than 20,000 clones listed, more than 75% are singletons. The sample was blood, taken from a patient who underwent chemoradiotherapy. These receptors were obtained from a human donor with HPV-associated anogenital cancer. Both conserved end residues are part of each CDR3. Fields, in order: V gene, J gene, CDR3 protein.

>TRBV7-8|TRBJ2-7
CASSLVVSGSYEQYF
>TRBV7-8|TRBJ2-7
CASSLASTGGPYEQYF
>TRBV18|TRBJ2-5
CASSPRGLAEYF
>TRBV6-6|TRBJ1-3
CASSPPATLSGNTIYF
>TRBV6-4|TRBJ1-3
CASSDLSAVSGNTIYF
>TRBV18|TRBJ2-1
CASSPSNVRGGQNEQFF
>TRBV27|TRBJ2-5
CASSSGVQETQYF
>TRBV2|TRBJ1-5
CASSLKGGPGNQPQHF
>TRBV13|TRBJ2-7
CASSLAGYEQYF
>TRBV5-6|TRBJ2-7
CASSPLGTNTYEQYF
>TRBV14|TRBJ2-2
CASSPRQGWTGELFF
>TRBV6-1|TRBJ2-7
CASSGGQGREQYF
>TRBV7-9|TRBJ1-4
CASSEAGVGEKLFF
>TRBV7-9|TRBJ2-2
CASSLAGTSSTGELFF
>TRBV5-6|TRBJ2-5
CASSLGRLTGQETQYF